The text below deals with one T cell receptor beta chain. Its antigen remains unknown. Specified time point: week 5, during vaccination. The content of each vaccine dose was 300 ug of mutant IDH1 20-mer peptide, and topical imiquimod accompanied it. Some clones are missing from TCRdb's copy, which holds only in-frame ones; the method was immunoSEQ multiplex PCR. The table has roughly 30,000 clones, about nine tenths seen once. The data are from a study of a mutant IDH1 vaccine in newly diagnosed glioma. Study at large: All eight of the vaccinations patients received fell in weeks 1, 3, 5, 7, 11, 15, 19 and 23.

The CDR3 sequence is 12 residues long. Germline CDR1 and CDR2: SGDLS and YYNGEE. Between the trimmed V and J ends, which lost 0 bases and 6 bases, there was a span of 6 bases. The chain uses TRBV9 and TRBJ1-2; D uncertain. The receptor's source is a woman aged 35 to 49 with glioma. Some clones in this sample may be carry-over from other donors' samples. Sample: peripheral blood mononuclear cells (PBMCs), taken from a glioma patient whose treatment included an IDH1 peptide vaccine. The CDR3 nucleotides read TGTGCCAGCAGCGTAGTCCGGGATGGCTACACCTTC. Residues: CASSVVRDGYTF.